The sequence of this TCR beta chain was determined in a study of regulatory T cells in long-lasting Graves disease. Study-level background: Newly diagnosed Graves' patients had taken antithyroid drugs under 3 months. Study outcomes and limitations: Persistent Graves' cases showed lower TCR diversity than newly diagnosed cases. Persistent disease was associated with favored TRBV28 usage and with favored use of TRBJ1-2 and TRBJ2-5.

The time point was: newly diagnosed GD, antithyroid drugs for less than 3 months. PBMC RNA served as the TCR library source. This clonotype was detected a few times. Antigen unknown. Through Arm-PCR of CDR3 regions and iRepertoire HTBI primers, TCR beta libraries were built. TCRdb used MiXCR to reprocess the multiplex PCR reads, holding one entry per CDR3 protein. The table shows about 620,000 distinct CDR3 sequences, with roughly 15% occurring only once. With 7 bases removed from V and 7 bases from J, the gap between germline ends came to 13 bases. The germline gives CDR1 MNHNS, CDR2 SASEGT. CDR3 length: 12 residues. These data are also associated with another study on T cells in Graves' hyperthyroidism and ophthalmopathy.

The chain uses TRBV6-1 and TRBJ1-1, with no clear D. The source was peripheral blood mononuclear cells (PBMCs), collected at new diagnosis, from a patient treated with antithyroid drugs. This receptor was identified in a woman between 25 and 40 years old with Graves disease. The CDR3 loop reads CASMGPGSEAFF. The CDR3 coding sequence is TGTGCCAGCATGGGTCCCGGCAGTGAAGCTTTCTTT.